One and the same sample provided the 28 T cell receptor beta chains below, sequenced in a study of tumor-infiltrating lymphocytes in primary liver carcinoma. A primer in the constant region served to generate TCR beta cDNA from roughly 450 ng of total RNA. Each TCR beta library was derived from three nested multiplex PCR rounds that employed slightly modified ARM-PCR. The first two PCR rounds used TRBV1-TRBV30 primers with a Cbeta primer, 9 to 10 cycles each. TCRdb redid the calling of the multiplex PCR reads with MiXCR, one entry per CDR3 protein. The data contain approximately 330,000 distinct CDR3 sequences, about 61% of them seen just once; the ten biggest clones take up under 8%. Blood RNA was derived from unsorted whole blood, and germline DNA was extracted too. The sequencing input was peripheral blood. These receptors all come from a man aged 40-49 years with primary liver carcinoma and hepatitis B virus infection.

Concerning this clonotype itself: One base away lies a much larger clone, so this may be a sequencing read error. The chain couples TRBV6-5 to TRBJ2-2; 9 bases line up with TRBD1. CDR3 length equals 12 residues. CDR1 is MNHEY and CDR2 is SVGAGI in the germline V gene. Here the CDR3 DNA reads TGTGTTGGACAGGGGAACACCAGGGAGCTGTTTTTT. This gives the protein CVGQGNTRELFF.

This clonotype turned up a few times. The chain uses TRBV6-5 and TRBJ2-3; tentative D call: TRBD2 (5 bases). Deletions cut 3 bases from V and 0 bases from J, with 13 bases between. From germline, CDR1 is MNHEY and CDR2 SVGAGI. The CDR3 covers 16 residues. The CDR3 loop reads CASSYGSGTSTDTQYF. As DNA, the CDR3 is TGTGCCAGCAGTTATGGGAGCGGAACTAGCACAGATACGCAGTATTTT.

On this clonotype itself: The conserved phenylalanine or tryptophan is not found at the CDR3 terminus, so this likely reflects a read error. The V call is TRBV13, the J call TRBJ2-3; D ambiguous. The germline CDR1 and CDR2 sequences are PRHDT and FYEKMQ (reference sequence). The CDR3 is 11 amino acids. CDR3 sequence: CVSSLTDTQYL. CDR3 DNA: TGTGTCAGCAGCTTAACCGATACGCAGTATCTT.

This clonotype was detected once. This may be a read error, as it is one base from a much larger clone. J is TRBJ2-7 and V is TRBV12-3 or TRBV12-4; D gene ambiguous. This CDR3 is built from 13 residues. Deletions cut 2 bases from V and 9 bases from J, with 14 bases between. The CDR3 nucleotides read TGTGCCAGCAGTTTATTCCAAACCGGCGTGCAGTACTTC. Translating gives CASSLFQTGVQYF.

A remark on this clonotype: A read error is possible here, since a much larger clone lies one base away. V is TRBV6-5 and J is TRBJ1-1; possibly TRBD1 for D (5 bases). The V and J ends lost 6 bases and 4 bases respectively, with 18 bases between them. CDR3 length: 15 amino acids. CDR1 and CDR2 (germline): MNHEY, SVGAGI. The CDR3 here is CASRDPGRGRTEAFF. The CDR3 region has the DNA TGTGCCAGCAGGGACCCCGGGAGGGGCCGCACTGAAGCTTTCTTT.

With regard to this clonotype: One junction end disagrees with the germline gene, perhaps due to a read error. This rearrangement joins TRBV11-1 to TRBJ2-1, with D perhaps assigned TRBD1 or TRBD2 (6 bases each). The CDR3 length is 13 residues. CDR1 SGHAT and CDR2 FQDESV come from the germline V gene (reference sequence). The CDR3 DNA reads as TGTGCCAGCAGCTTTGGAGGGGACAATGGGCAGTTCTTC. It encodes CASSFGGDNGQFF.

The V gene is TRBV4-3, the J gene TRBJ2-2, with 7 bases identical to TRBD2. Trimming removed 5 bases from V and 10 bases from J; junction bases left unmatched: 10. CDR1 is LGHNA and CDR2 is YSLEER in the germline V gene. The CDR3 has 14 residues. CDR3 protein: CASSNETSPEELFF. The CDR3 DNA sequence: TGCGCCAGCAGCAATGAGACTAGCCCCGAGGAGCTGTTTTTT.

The CDR3 DNA is TGTGCCAGCAGTTTAATCGGGGAGGGAGGGACTGAAGCTTTCTTT. It translates to CASSLIGEGGTEAFF. This chain connects TRBV28 to TRBJ1-1, with no clear D. V dropped 2 bases and J dropped 5 bases, with 15 bases sitting between them. Germline assignment: CDR1 MDHEN and CDR2 SYDVKM. The CDR3 runs to 15 residues.

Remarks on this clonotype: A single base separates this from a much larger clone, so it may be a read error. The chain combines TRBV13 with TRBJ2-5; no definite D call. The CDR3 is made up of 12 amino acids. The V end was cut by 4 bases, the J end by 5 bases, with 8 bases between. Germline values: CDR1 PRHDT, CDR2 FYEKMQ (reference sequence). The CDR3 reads CASSSQMETQYF. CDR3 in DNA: TGTGCCAGCAGCTCCCAAATGGAGACCCAGTACTTC.

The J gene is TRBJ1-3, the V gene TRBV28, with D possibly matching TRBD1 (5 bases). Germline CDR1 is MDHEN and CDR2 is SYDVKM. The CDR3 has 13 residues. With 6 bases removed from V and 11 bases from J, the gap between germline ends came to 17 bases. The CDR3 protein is CASRGEGWNAIYF. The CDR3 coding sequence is TGTGCCAGCAGGGGGGAGGGGTGGAATGCCATATATTTT.

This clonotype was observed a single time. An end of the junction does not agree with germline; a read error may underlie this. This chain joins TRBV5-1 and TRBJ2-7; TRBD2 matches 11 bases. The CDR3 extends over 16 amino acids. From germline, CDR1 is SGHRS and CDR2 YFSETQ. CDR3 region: CVSSYGVAGGVGEQYF. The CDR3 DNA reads TGCGTCAGCAGCTACGGAGTAGCGGGAGGGGTCGGCGAGCAGTACTTC. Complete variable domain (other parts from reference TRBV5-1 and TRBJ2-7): KAGVTQTPRYLIKTRGQQVTLSCSPISGHRSVSWYQQTPGQGLQFLFEYFSETQRNKGNFPGRFSGRQFSNSRSEMNVSTLELGDSALYLCVSSYGVAGGVGEQYFGPGTRLTVT.

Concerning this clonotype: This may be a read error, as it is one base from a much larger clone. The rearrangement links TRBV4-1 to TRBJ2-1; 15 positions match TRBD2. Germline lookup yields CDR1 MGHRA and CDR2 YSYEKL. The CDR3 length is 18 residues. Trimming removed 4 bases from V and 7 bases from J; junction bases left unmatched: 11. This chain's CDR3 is CASSRGLAGGQGRNEQFF. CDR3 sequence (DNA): TGCGCCAGCAGCCGCGGACTAGCGGGAGGGCAGGGGAGGAATGAGCAGTTCTTC.

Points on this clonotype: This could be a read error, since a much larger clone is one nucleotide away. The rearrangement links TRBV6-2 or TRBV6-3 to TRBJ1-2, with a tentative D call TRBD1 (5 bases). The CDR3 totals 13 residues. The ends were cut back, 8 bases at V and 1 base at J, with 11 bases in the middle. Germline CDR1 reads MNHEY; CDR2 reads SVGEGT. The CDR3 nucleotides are TGTGCCAGCGGGGACGGAGTTAACTATGGCTACACCTTC. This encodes CASGDGVNYGYTF.

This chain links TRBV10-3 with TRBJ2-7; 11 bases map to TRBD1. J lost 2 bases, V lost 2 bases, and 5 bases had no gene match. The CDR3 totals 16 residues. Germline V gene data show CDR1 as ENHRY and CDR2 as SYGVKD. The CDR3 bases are TGTGCCATCAGTGAGGTTGGGGGACAGGGGGCCTACGAGCAGTACTTC. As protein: CAISEVGGQGAYEQYF.

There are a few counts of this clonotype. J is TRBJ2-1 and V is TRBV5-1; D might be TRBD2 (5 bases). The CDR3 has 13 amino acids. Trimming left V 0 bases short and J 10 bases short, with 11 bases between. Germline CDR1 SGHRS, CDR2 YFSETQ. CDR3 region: CASSLAGLEEQFF. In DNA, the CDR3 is TGCGCCAGCAGCTTGGCCGGACTCGAGGAGCAGTTCTTC.

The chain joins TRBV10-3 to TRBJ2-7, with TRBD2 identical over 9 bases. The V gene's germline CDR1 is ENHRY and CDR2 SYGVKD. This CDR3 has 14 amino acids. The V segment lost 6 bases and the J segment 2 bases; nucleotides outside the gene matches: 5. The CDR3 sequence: CAIRASGDTYEQYF. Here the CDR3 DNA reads TGTGCCATCAGGGCTAGCGGGGATACCTACGAGCAGTACTTC.

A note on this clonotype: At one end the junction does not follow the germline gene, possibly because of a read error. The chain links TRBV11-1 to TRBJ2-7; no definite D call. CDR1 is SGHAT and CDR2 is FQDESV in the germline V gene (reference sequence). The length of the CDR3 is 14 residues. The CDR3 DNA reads TGTGCCAACAGTTATCACATAGGCTCCTACGAGCACTACTTC. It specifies CANSYHIGSYEHYF.

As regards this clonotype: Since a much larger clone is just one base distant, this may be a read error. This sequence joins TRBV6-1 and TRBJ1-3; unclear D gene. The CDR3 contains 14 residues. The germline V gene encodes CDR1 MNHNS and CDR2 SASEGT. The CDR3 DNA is TGTGCCAGCATCCCGGACTTTTCTGGAAACATCATATATTTT. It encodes CASIPDFSGNIIYF.

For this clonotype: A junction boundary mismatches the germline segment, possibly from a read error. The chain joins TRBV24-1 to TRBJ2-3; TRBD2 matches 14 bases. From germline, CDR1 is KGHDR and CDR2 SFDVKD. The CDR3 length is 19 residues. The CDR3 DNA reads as TGTGCCACCGGTGATTTGACTAGCGGGAGGGCGTCCTCCGCAGATACGCAGTATTTT. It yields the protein CATGDLTSGRASSADTQYF.

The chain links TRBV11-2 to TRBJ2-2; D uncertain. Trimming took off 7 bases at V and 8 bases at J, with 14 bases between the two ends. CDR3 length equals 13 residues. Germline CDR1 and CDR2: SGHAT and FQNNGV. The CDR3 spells CASIPHITGELFF. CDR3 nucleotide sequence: TGTGCCAGCATCCCGCATATCACAGGGGAGCTGTTTTTT.

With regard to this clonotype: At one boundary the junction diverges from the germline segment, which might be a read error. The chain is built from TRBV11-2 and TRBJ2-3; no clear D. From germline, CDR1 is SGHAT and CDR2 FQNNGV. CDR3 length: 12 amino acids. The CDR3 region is CASWQSTDTQYF. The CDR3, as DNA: TGTGCCTCCTGGCAGTCCACAGATACGCAATATTTT.

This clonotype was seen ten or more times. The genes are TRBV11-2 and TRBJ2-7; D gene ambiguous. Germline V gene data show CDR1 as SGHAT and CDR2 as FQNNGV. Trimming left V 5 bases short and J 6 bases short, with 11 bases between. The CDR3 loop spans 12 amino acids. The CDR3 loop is CASSPSPGEQYF. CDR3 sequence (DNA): TGTGCCAGCAGCCCCTCACCTGGCGAGCAGTACTTC.

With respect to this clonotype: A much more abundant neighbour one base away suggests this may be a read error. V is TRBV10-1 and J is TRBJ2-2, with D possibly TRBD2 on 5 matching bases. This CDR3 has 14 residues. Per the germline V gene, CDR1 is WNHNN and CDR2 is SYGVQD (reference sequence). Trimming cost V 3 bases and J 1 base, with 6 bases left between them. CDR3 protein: CASSEGGNTGELFF. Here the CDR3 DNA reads TGCGCCAGCAGTGAAGGAGGGAACACCGGGGAGCTGTTTTTT.

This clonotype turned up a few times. The CDR3 is CASSNGGLATTGELFF. The CDR3, as DNA: TGTGCCAGCAGCAACGGAGGCCTAGCGACGACCGGGGAGCTGTTTTTT. The chain employs TRBV7-9 and TRBJ2-2, with D maybe TRBD2 (6 bases). Germline V lookup: CDR1 SEHNR, CDR2 FQNEAQ (reference sequence). The CDR3 is made up of 16 amino acids. V was clipped by 5 bases and J by 5 bases, with 18 bases between them.

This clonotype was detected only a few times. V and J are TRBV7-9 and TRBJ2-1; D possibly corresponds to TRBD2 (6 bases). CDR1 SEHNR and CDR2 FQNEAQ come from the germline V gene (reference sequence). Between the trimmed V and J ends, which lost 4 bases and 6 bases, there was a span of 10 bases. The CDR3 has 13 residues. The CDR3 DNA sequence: TGTGCCAGCAGCTCAACTAGCTCCAATGAGCAGTTCTTC. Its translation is CASSSTSSNEQFF.

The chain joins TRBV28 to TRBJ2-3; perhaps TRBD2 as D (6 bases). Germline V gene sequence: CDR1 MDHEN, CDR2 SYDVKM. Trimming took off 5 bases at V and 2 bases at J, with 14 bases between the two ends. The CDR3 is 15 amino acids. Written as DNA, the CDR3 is TGTGCCAGCAGTCCTACCAGCGGGTTCACAGATACGCAGTATTTT. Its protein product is CASSPTSGFTDTQYF.

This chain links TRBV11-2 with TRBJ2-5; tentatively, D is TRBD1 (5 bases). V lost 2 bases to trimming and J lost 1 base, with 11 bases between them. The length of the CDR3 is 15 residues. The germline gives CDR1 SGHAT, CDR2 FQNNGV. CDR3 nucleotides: TGTGCCAGCAGCTTAAGTCCAGGGCCCCAAGAGACCCAGTACTTC. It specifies CASSLSPGPQETQYF.

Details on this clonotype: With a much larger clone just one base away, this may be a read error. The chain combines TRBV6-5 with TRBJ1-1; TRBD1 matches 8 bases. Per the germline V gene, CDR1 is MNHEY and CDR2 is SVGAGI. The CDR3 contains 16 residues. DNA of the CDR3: TGTGTCAGCAGCCCAACGGGACAGGCATTGAACACTGAAGCTTTCTTT. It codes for CVSSPTGQALNTEAFF.